This is a list of T cell receptor beta chains from one sample in a study of kidney transplant recipient with SARS-CoV-2 infection. TCRdb ran MiXCR on the reads and lists one entry per CDR3 protein. This sample yields under 300,000 distinct CDR3 sequences, of which under 35% are seen a single time; more than 6.5% belongs to the top ten. Here the sequenced sample was a blood sample, taken at baseline and on day 111 from a kidney transplant recipient. All receptors derive from a male patient in his thirties who had COVID-19 and was a kidney transplant recipient. Certain T cells may be donor cells from the graft. Each CDR3 is given with its conserved first and last residue. The order of the fields is J gene, V gene, CDR3 protein.

>TRBJ2-7|TRBV28
CASSLRAAEQYF
>TRBJ1-2|TRBV7-9
CTSSNIPYHGKTYGYTF
>TRBJ1-2|TRBV7-5
CISVPEWRREVGKTYGYTF
>TRBJ1-2|TRBV10-3
CAIGRDRGLTHYGYTF
>TRBJ2-5|TRBV2
CASRPGGTPWF
>TRBJ1-2|TRBV6-2/TRBV6-3
CASSIGNCIGKTYGYTF
>TRBJ1-3|TRBV21-1
CASSGALATTRTKHQYF
>TRBJ1-4|TRBV5-1
CASSLGIIDEKLFF
>TRBJ2-3|TRBV12-3/TRBV12-4
CASSLLAGPPTGTQYF
>TRBJ2-1|TRBV7-9
CASIHTGTAYNEQFF
>TRBJ1-1|TRBV18
CASSRPQGNTEAFF
>TRBJ1-6|TRBV19
CASSMIFLGPGVSPLHF
>TRBJ2-1|TRBV20-1
CSATPTSGYNNEQFF
>TRBJ2-7|TRBV7-2
CASSTGLAGRSYEQYF
>TRBJ2-1|TRBV7-9
CASSLGQGSLNEQFF
>TRBJ1-2|TRBV7-4
CASSLADSARKTYGYTF
>TRBJ2-6|TRBV6-4
CASRRDGGSGANVLTF
>TRBJ1-2|TRBV7-7
CASSWGIKCRKTYGYTF
>TRBJ1-5|TRBV13
CAYRSSARGKGDQPQHF
>TRBJ2-3|TRBV25-1
CTSSERQGTDTQYF
>TRBJ1-4|TRBV12-5
CASSLLQGADEKLFF
>TRBJ1-2|TRBV5-4
CASNIHVPGKTYGYTF
>TRBJ1-5|TRBV12-3/TRBV12-4
CASSFRQGGDQPQHF
>TRBJ2-1|TRBV7-2
CASSLAQGGFDEQFF
>TRBJ1-2|TRBV5-6
CASNRWDYGYTF
>TRBJ2-5|TRBV6-5
CASSRRPPGLAGEQETQYF
>TRBJ2-1|TRBV20-1
CSARGPGQGPLNEQFF
>TRBJ1-2|TRBV12-2
CASRLSRTPRKTYGYTF
>TRBJ2-1|TRBV18
CASSGLANDNEQFF
>TRBJ1-2|TRBV7-5
CISVPEDGHEVGKTYGYTF
>TRBJ1-2|TRBV11-1
CASRSIDKAGKTYGYTF
>TRBJ1-4|TRBV29-1
CSASGQGGLGNEKLFF